The count of the clone carrying this TCR beta chain is one. The CDR3 spans 12 residues. Germline CDR1 is SGHTS and CDR2 is YDEGEE. The V end lost 4 bases, the J end lost 8 bases, and 9 bases lay between the germline ends. This entry is derived from a study of blood T cell repertoires in COVID-19. Sequencing used immunoSEQ multiplex PCR; TCRdb keeps in-frame clones, though not all of them. This table has roughly 68,000 clones, 88% appearing once. Sequencing used peripheral blood. The V gene is TRBV5-8, the J gene TRBJ2-2; a possible D gene is TRBD1 (5 bases). This sequence was found in a human donor in a cohort sampled during active COVID-19. CDR3 residues: CASSTNRGELFF. The CDR3 bases are TGTGCCAGCAGCACAAACAGGGGGGAGCTGTTTTTT.